The rows below give T cell receptor beta chains drawn from one sample of a study of T cells in localized non-small cell lung cancer. Profiled with immunoSEQ multiplex PCR; TCRdb holds only in-frame clones, not every one. The table lists fewer than 30,000 clones, over 75% of them singletons. Sequencing was performed on PBMCs, taken before any cancer treatment. The receptors were sampled from a man aged 35-69 years with stage II lung adenocarcinoma. The CDR3 runs from the conserved cysteine through the conserved F or W. Fields, in order: V gene, D gene, clone size, CDR3 protein. A D gene is named only where the DNA matches it firmly. The listing skips clone size in some rows; elsewhere it reads once, few, many or a size class.

>TRBV30|NA|NA
CAWRGSADTQYF
>TRBV13|TRBD2|once
CASSWGLAGGEETQYF
>TRBV30|NA|NA
CAWRGLDTEAFF
>TRBV5-1|TRBD2|NA
CASSTSGATGELFF
>TRBV28|NA|NA
CASSLSPTGIYGYTF
>TRBV7-9|TRBD1|once
CASTSGQLEQYF
>TRBV5-8|NA|NA
CASSVDGYTF
>TRBV5-6|TRBD1|NA
CASSLGQGDIYGYTF
>TRBV7-3|TRBD1|NA
CASSSGQGFQQYF
>TRBV2|NA|NA
CASSAQGLLNNQPQHF
>TRBV6-5|TRBD2|NA
CASSYVGGARSMVLTF
>TRBV27|NA|NA
CASSLGTPANEQYF
>TRBV11-3|TRBD2|NA
CASSPHPFGRADTGELFF
>TRBV10-1|TRBD2|NA
CASSSTARQGTSGRAPYNEQFF
>TRBV2|TRBD1|NA
CASRALQGPTFF